One and the same sample provided the 8 T cell receptor beta chains below, sequenced in a study of T cells expressing NK-cell markers. TCRdb re-called the 5' RACE reads; one entry per CDR3 protein, DNA not given. The sample has about half a million distinct CDR3 sequences; the top ten hold roughly 1.4%. Sequenced input: blood T cells: a sorted CD56 or NKG2C T cell subset, CD4+ or CD8+ T cells, or bulk PBMC T cells (not recorded which). The receptor source for this set is a woman between 50 and 59 years old in good health.

The chain couples TRBV2 to TRBJ2-2; TCRdb gives TRBD2 as the D gene, but with no DNA this cannot be confirmed. Germline CDR1 reads SNHLY; CDR2 reads FYNNEI. This CDR3 is built from 14 residues. CDR3 in amino acids: CASRLALNTGELFF.

The chain employs TRBV11-3 and TRBJ2-6; there is no DNA to check the TCRdb D call of TRBD1. In germline, CDR1 is SGHNT, CDR2 YENEEA. The CDR3 totals 15 residues. The CDR3 spells CASSRGASGANVLTF.

This chain uses TRBV4-1 with TRBJ2-3. The CDR3 length is 13 residues. Germline CDR1 MGHRA, CDR2 YSYEKL. The CDR3 loop is CASSQVNKDTQYF.

The J gene is TRBJ1-1, the V gene TRBV6-2 or TRBV6-3; TCRdb's D gene call, TRBD1, goes unchecked for lack of DNA. CDR3 size: 16 residues. Germline V gene lookup returns CDR1 MNHEY and CDR2 SVGEGT. CDR3 amino acids: CASSRTGTGANTEAFF.

The chain links TRBV20-1 to TRBJ2-2; the D gene TCRdb calls, TRBD2, cannot be checked with no DNA. The CDR3 covers 16 residues. Looked up from germline, CDR1 is DFQATT and CDR2 is SNEGSKA (reference sequence). The CDR3 spells CSANLLSGGGSGELFF.

The gene calls are TRBV12-3 or TRBV12-4 and TRBJ1-2. There are 15 residues in the CDR3. The CDR3 here is CASSLKKLPNYGYTF.

The V and J genes are TRBV14 and TRBJ1-3. The length of the CDR3 is 12 residues. CDR1 and CDR2 (germline): SGHDN, FVKESK. The chain's CDR3 is CASSGGRNAIYF.

This chain joins TRBV11-3 and TRBJ2-2; TCRdb proposes TRBD1, but this gene call is untestable without DNA. The CDR3 is 14 residues long. Looked up from germline, CDR1 is SGHNT and CDR2 is YENEEA. The CDR3 sequence is CASSLVGGDGELFF.